Shown below are 22 T cell receptor beta chains from a single sample sequenced in a study of CXCR3-negative and CXCR3-positive naive CD8 T cells. The authors made the TRB cDNA libraries by 5' RACE using UMI labels. TCRdb re-called the 5' RACE reads, yielding one record per CDR3 amino acid sequence without DNA. Its table records about 9,600 distinct CDR3 sequences. Sequences were obtained from naive CXCR3- CD8+ T cells from blood. Specified subset: CD45RO-CCR7+CD27+CD95- naive CD8+ T cells lacking CXCR3 (TNR3-). Receptors originate from a human donor in good health. Some clones in this sample may be carry-over from other donors' samples.

This clonotype registers medium-sized (0.01 to 0.1%) by frequency. The chain links TRBV20-1 to TRBJ2-3; with no DNA, the TCRdb D assignment of TRBD2 cannot be verified. The CDR3 length is 16 residues. The V gene's germline CDR1 is DFQATT and CDR2 SNEGSKA (reference sequence). The chain's CDR3 is CSAQQLRDSPTDTQYF.

The chain links TRBV29-1 to TRBJ2-1. The CDR3 is 14 residues long. In germline, CDR1 is SQVTM, CDR2 ANQGSEA. Here the CDR3 reads CSAVRTTSYNEQFF.

This rearrangement joins TRBV11-2 to TRBJ2-3; TCRdb proposes TRBD2, but this gene call is untestable without DNA. Germline V gene sequence: CDR1 SGHAT, CDR2 FQNNGV. The CDR3 length is 15 residues. The CDR3: CASRSIAGGTDTQYF.

The chain uses TRBV5-1 and TRBJ2-1; TCRdb calls TRBD1, which cannot be checked without DNA. CDR1 is SGHRS and CDR2 is YFSETQ in the germline V gene. The CDR3 length is 15 residues. CDR3: CASSETPLSYNEQFF.

This chain uses TRBV20-1 with TRBJ1-6; TCRdb outputs TRBD1, but without DNA this stays unchecked. CDR1 and CDR2 from the germline V gene are DFQATT and SNEGSKA (reference sequence). The CDR3 extends over 17 amino acids. The CDR3 spells CSARGPSSGQMNSPLHF.

The rearrangement joins TRBV12-3 or TRBV12-4 to TRBJ2-5; without DNA, the TCRdb call of TRBD1 cannot be checked. The CDR3 spans 13 residues. CDR3 loop: CASTLWRGETQYF.

Considering frequency, this clonotype is medium-sized. This rearrangement joins TRBV19 to TRBJ1-1. The CDR3 totals 13 residues. CDR1 is LNHDA, CDR2 SQIVND, per germline (reference sequence). CDR3 loop: CASTHQGLTEAFF.

Judged by frequency, this clonotype is medium-sized (0.01 to 0.1%). The V gene is TRBV29-1, the J gene TRBJ2-1; TCRdb's D call of TRBD2 is untestable without DNA. Germline values: CDR1 SQVTM, CDR2 ANQGSEA. The CDR3 has 11 residues. The CDR3 spells CSVGLDNEQFF.

Its frequency marks this clonotype as medium-sized. The V and J genes are TRBV29-1 and TRBJ1-1; with no DNA, the TCRdb D assignment of TRBD1 cannot be verified. Per germline, CDR1 SQVTM and CDR2 ANQGSEA. CDR3 size: 13 residues. The CDR3 here is CSGYRGTRGEAFF.

This chain uses TRBV15 with TRBJ2-1; TCRdb's D gene call, TRBD1, goes unchecked for lack of DNA. Per germline, CDR1 LNHNV and CDR2 YYDKDF (reference sequence). The CDR3 loop spans 15 amino acids. The CDR3 region is CATSRILGQNNEQFF.

This chain links TRBV14 with TRBJ2-1; TCRdb names TRBD2, which stays unverified in the absence of DNA. The length of the CDR3 is 16 residues. Germline lookup yields CDR1 SGHDN and CDR2 FVKESK. The CDR3 is CASSQEWTSNYNEQFF.

This chain joins TRBV7-9 and TRBJ2-5; TCRdb proposes TRBD1, but this gene call is untestable without DNA. The CDR3 is 16 residues long. From germline, CDR1 is SEHNR and CDR2 FQNEAQ (reference sequence). This chain's CDR3 is CASTDMLPDYQETQYF.

This chain links TRBV6-6 with TRBJ1-5. This CDR3 contains 14 residues. Germline V gene lookup returns CDR1 MNHNY and CDR2 SVGAGI (reference sequence). CDR3: CASRHPEGYQPQHF.

The rearrangement joins TRBV19 to TRBJ1-5. Germline CDR1 LNHDA, CDR2 SQIVND (reference sequence). The CDR3 extends over 15 amino acids. This CDR3 is CASSIQMISNQPQHF.

This chain uses TRBV7-9 with TRBJ2-7; lacking DNA, the TRBD2 call made by TCRdb goes unchecked. The CDR3 sequence is 17 residues long. Germline V gives CDR1 SEHNR, CDR2 FQNEAQ (reference sequence). This CDR3 is CASSPMTSGSDAYEQYF.

This chain links TRBV7-9 with TRBJ1-2; without DNA, the TCRdb call of TRBD1 cannot be checked. CDR3 size: 14 residues. Germline CDR1 reads SEHNR; CDR2 reads FQNEAQ (reference sequence). Here the CDR3 reads CASSWDRVDYGYTF.

The chain uses TRBV2 and TRBJ2-7; TCRdb indicates TRBD1, and absent DNA this call remains unverified. CDR3 length: 13 amino acids. Germline assignment: CDR1 SNHLY and CDR2 FYNNEI. The chain's CDR3 is CASSAQGTDEQYF.

V gene TRBV28 combines with J gene TRBJ2-7; TCRdb names TRBD2, which stays unverified in the absence of DNA. Germline CDR1 reads MDHEN; CDR2 reads SYDVKM. The CDR3 length is 13 residues. CDR3 protein: CASSYAGENEQYF.

This chain joins TRBV11-2 and TRBJ2-1. This CDR3 has 16 amino acids. The germline V gene has CDR1 SGHAT and CDR2 FQNNGV. This CDR3 is CASSQKKEIKNNEQFF.

This CDR3 reads CATGGVSGANVLTF. V is TRBV24-1 and J is TRBJ2-6; without DNA, the TCRdb call of TRBD1 cannot be checked. The CDR3 consists of 14 residues. Germline CDR1 reads KGHDR; CDR2 reads SFDVKD.

Considering frequency, this clonotype is medium-sized. The V and J genes are TRBV3-1 and TRBJ2-7; TCRdb returns TRBD2, unconfirmable since there is no DNA. The CDR3 has 15 residues. Germline CDR1 and CDR2: LGHDT and YNNKEL (reference sequence). CDR3 in amino acids: CASSQERQFPPEQYF.

This clonotype is identified as medium-sized from frequency. The V call is TRBV3-1, the J call TRBJ1-1. The germline V gene encodes CDR1 LGHDT and CDR2 YNNKEL (reference sequence). CDR3 length equals 13 residues. The CDR3 spells CASSQDLNTEAFF.